Listed here are 21 T cell receptor beta chains from one sample, sequenced in a study of T cells after posttransplantation cyclophosphamide. Busulfan-fludarabine conditioning, marrow transplant, and cyclophosphamide on days +3 and +4 were administered. The table came from immunoSEQ multiplex PCR; TCRdb's copy has only in-frame clones and leaves some out. The sample comprises some 10,000 clones, 65% to 85% of which are singletons, and about 4.9% rests with the top ten. Specimen: PBMCs, collected after allogeneic stem cell transplant with posttransplant cyclophosphamide. The receptors derive from a female patient aged 45-65 years who received an allogeneic stem cell transplant from a related donor, was CMV-positive, and had no GVHD. Some T cells may trace back to the graft donor.

The chain links TRBV7-2 to TRBJ2-3, with no clear D. In germline, CDR1 is SGHTA, CDR2 FQGNSA. This CDR3 has 13 residues. The V and J ends lost 1 base and 5 bases respectively, with 7 bases between them. The CDR3 coding sequence is TGTGCCAGCAGCTTAGAAGCCAAAGATACGCAGTATTTT. This sequence encodes CASSLEAKDTQYF.

Only one count was recorded for this clone. The V and J genes are TRBV29-1 and TRBJ2-1; a weak D match, TRBD1 (5 bases). The CDR3 covers 13 residues. Trimming took off 2 bases at V and 2 bases at J, with 7 bases between the two ends. Per the germline V gene, CDR1 is SQVTM and CDR2 is ANQGSEA. The CDR3 coding sequence is TGCAGCGTTGAATCGGACACCTACAATGAGCAGTTCTTC. It translates to CSVESDTYNEQFF.

The chain combines TRBV27 with TRBJ2-1; TRBD2 matches at 9 bases. Germline V gene lookup returns CDR1 MNHEY and CDR2 SMNVEV (reference sequence). The CDR3 spans 16 residues. V shed 4 bases and J 6 bases; nucleotides not matched to a gene: 10. The CDR3 DNA sequence: TGTGCCAGCAGTTCCTATTCAAGCGGGGGGTTCAATGAGCAGTTCTTC. Its protein product is CASSSYSSGGFNEQFF.

This sequence joins TRBV7-9 and TRBJ1-2; a weak D match, TRBD1 (6 bases). The V end was cut by 4 bases, the J end by 2 bases, with 11 bases between. Germline V lookup: CDR1 SEHNR, CDR2 FQNEAQ (reference sequence). The CDR3 runs to 14 residues. Here the CDR3 DNA reads TGTGCCAGCAGCTCCGGGGGGCAGAACTATGGCTACACCTTC. Translating it yields CASSSGGQNYGYTF.

This clone was found once. This chain uses TRBV6-6 with TRBJ1-1; no firm D call. Germline V gene data show CDR1 as MNHNY and CDR2 as SVGAGI (reference sequence). V lost 0 bases, J lost 8 bases, and 10 bases lay in between. This CDR3 is 13 amino acids long. The CDR3 sequence is CASSYSNTLEAFF. The CDR3 bases are TGTGCCAGCAGTTACTCGAACACCCTCGAAGCTTTCTTT.

This clone was observed a handful of times. The chain is built from TRBV6-6 and TRBJ2-7, with 9 bases aligning to TRBD1. J gave up 0 bases and V 4 bases, and 7 bases lay outside the gene matches. This CDR3 region has 16 residues. From germline, CDR1 is MNHNY and CDR2 SVGAGI (reference sequence). Here the CDR3 reads CASSLLGQGSSYEQYF. The CDR3 DNA follows: TGTGCCAGCAGTTTATTAGGACAGGGGAGCTCCTACGAGCAGTACTTC.

The chain is built from TRBV7-9 and TRBJ2-5, with D unclear. The CDR3 spans 14 residues. Trimming took off 2 bases at V and 5 bases at J, with 12 bases between the two ends. Germline V gives CDR1 SEHNR, CDR2 FQNEAQ (reference sequence). As DNA, the CDR3 is TGTGCCAGCAGCTTACCAGGTAGATGGGAGACCCAGTACTTC. As protein: CASSLPGRWETQYF.

This chain uses TRBV5-5 with TRBJ1-1; possible D gene TRBD1, 5 bases. From germline, CDR1 is SGHKS and CDR2 YYEKEE (reference sequence). The V and J ends lost 6 bases and 7 bases respectively, with 19 bases between them. The CDR3 is 14 amino acids. CDR3 DNA sequence: TGTGCCAGCAACCCCCCGGGGGGGAATGGTGAAGCTTTCTTT. Protein sequence: CASNPPGGNGEAFF.

V is TRBV6-5 and J is TRBJ2-7; D is possibly TRBD1 (6 bases). The germline V gene has CDR1 MNHEY and CDR2 SVGAGI. The CDR3 is 14 residues long. V dropped 6 bases and J dropped 2 bases, with 14 bases sitting between them. In DNA, the CDR3 is TGTGCCAGCAGCTCACAGGGCATTCCCTACGAGCAGTACTTC. It is translated as CASSSQGIPYEQYF.

The CDR3 spells CASSLPTGDYGYTF. The CDR3 DNA sequence: TGTGCCAGCAGCTTGCCCACAGGGGACTATGGCTACACCTTC. The J gene is TRBJ1-2, the V gene TRBV5-6, with 7 bases matching TRBD1. Germline trimming cut 1 base from V and 3 bases from J; bases unmatched to any gene: 3. There are 14 residues in the CDR3. Germline CDR1 is SGHDT and CDR2 is YYEEEE. The variable domain in full, with the rest retrieved from reference TRBV5-6 and TRBJ1-2, is DAGVTQSPTHLIKTRGQQVTLRCSPKSGHDTVSWYQQALGQGPQFIFQYYEEEERQRGNFPDRFSGHQFPNYSSELNVNALLLGDSALYLCASSLPTGDYGYTFGSGTRLTVV.

V and J are TRBV30 and TRBJ1-5; 8 nucleotides match TRBD1. With 2 bases clipped from V and 4 bases from J, the junction kept 4 bases outside the gene matches. The germline gives CDR1 GTSNPN, CDR2 SVGIG (reference sequence). CDR3 length: 14 residues. CDR3 sequence: CAWSRDRMNQPQHF. In nucleotides, the CDR3 is TGTGCCTGGAGTAGGGACAGGATGAATCAGCCCCAGCATTTT.

A few counts support this clone. V gene TRBV2 combines with J gene TRBJ1-2; TRBD1 matches at 7 bases. This CDR3 is built from 12 residues. From germline, CDR1 is SNHLY and CDR2 FYNNEI. V shed 4 bases and J 8 bases; nucleotides not matched to a gene: 4. The CDR3, as DNA: TGTGCCAGCAGTGGACAGGGAGCCGGCTACACCTTC. This gives the protein CASSGQGAGYTF.

V usage is TRBV7-2 and J usage is TRBJ2-1; 14 bases align to TRBD2. The V and J ends lost 6 bases and 9 bases, in that order; junction bases with no gene match: 7. The CDR3 contains 15 residues. CDR1 is SGHTA and CDR2 is FQGNSA in the germline V gene. DNA for the CDR3: TGTGCCAGCAGACCGACTAGCGGGGGGGCCGTTGAGCAGTTCTTC. Translation: CASRPTSGGAVEQFF.

This clone was seen only a few times. In DNA, the CDR3 is TGTGCCAGTAGCCGAAATAGGGGCAGAGGCAATCAGCCCCAGCATTTT. Protein: CASSRNRGRGNQPQHF. This chain joins TRBV19 and TRBJ1-5, with D possibly being TRBD1 (5 bases). Germline V gene data show CDR1 as LNHDA and CDR2 as SQIVND (reference sequence). CDR3 size: 16 residues. V was pared by 6 bases and J by 2 bases, with 17 bases between.

V is TRBV11-2 and J is TRBJ1-4; 9 bases agree with TRBD1. CDR3 length: 15 amino acids. The J segment lost 8 bases and the V segment lost 1 base, leaving 5 bases of the junction unmatched. Germline V CDR1 and CDR2: SGHAT, FQNNGV. The chain's CDR3 is CASSLGGQGSEKLFF. The DNA of the CDR3 is TGTGCCAGCAGCTTAGGGGGACAGGGAAGCGAAAAACTGTTTTTT.

This sequence joins TRBV19 and TRBJ1-2, with TRBD1 matching over 8 bases. Germline V CDR1 and CDR2: LNHDA, SQIVND (reference sequence). The CDR3 has 14 amino acids. The J segment lost 2 bases and the V segment lost 5 bases, leaving 4 bases of the junction unmatched. The CDR3 bases are TGTGCCAGTAGTCGGCAGGGGGCCAACTATGGCTACACCTTC. This encodes CASSRQGANYGYTF.

The chain carries TRBV7-2 and TRBJ1-6; 9 bases align to TRBD1. CDR3 size: 16 residues. From germline, CDR1 is SGHTA and CDR2 FQGNSA. V lost 1 base and J lost 10; bases outside the gene matches: 8. CDR3 DNA sequence: TGTGCCAGCAGCTTAGATGGGACAGGGTCACACTCACCCCTCCACTTT. It specifies CASSLDGTGSHSPLHF.

The chain joins TRBV25-1 to TRBJ2-7; D is undetermined. V lost 5 bases and J 2 bases, leaving 4 bases between the germline ends. Germline lookup yields CDR1 MGHDK and CDR2 SYGVNS. This CDR3 region has 11 residues. In DNA form, the CDR3 reads TGTGCCAGCAGTCTAGCCTACGAGCAGTACTTC. Translation: CASSLAYEQYF.

This clone was seen a few times. The CDR3 DNA follows: TGTGCCATCGGGGCGGAGGGGGGGGCAGGAGAGCAGTACTTC. Translation: CAIGAEGGAGEQYF. The chain combines TRBV25-1 with TRBJ2-7, with D possibly being TRBD2 (7 bases). The CDR3 has 14 amino acids. The germline CDR1 and CDR2 sequences are MGHDK and SYGVNS. Trimming pared 10 bases from V and 7 bases from J, leaving 23 bases between.

This chain uses TRBV7-9 with TRBJ1-1; D remains unclear. V shed 1 base and J shed 3 bases, with 12 bases lying between them. The CDR3 totals 15 residues. The V gene's germline CDR1 is SEHNR and CDR2 FQNEAQ (reference sequence). The CDR3 DNA is TGTGCCAGCAGCTTAGTCGGGAGGGCGGACACTGAAGCTTTCTTT. Protein product: CASSLVGRADTEAFF.

J is TRBJ1-2 and V is TRBV5-1, with a possible D match to TRBD1 (6 bases). Trimming removed 1 base at V and 7 bases at J, with 14 bases between. The germline gives CDR1 SGHRS, CDR2 YFSETQ. This CDR3 spans 14 amino acids. The CDR3 DNA reads TGCGCCAGCAGCTTGACGGACGTAGGGGGTGGCTACACCTTC. It codes for CASSLTDVGGGYTF.